This T cell receptor (beta chain) was found in a study of beta chain features in type 1 diabetes. A few counts support this clone. Other nucleotide sequences from this sample produce the same CDR3. Every bit of the isolated RNA underwent reverse transcription, so sequencing read expressed TCRB transcripts. The assay was immunoSEQ multiplex PCR, and TCRdb's table has in-frame clones only and misses some. The profile shows 200,000 to 250,000 clones, roughly a tenth of them singletons. V was pared by 7 bases and J by 3 bases, with 12 bases between. The CDR3 runs to 13 residues. The germline V gene has CDR1 LNHDA and CDR2 SQIVND (reference sequence).

The clonotype originates from a man aged 18 to 30 in good health. The sequenced sample was central memory CD4+ T cells from blood. This chain uses TRBV19 with TRBJ1-1, with a weak D call TRBD1 (6 bases). The CDR3 DNA is TGTGCCAGTAACAGGGAGGGGGACACTGAAGCTTTCTTT. Translation gives CASNREGDTEAFF.